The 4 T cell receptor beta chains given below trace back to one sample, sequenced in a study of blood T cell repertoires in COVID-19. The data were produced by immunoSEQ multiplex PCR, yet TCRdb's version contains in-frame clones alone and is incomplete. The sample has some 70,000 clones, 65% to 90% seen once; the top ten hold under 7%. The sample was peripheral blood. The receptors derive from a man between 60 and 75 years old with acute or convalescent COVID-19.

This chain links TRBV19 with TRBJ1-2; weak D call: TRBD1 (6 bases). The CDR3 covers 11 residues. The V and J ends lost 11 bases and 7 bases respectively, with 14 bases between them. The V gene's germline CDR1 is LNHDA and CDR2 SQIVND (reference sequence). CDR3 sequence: CAAEEGGGYTF. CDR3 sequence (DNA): TGTGCCGCCGAAGAAGGGGGTGGCTACACCTTC.

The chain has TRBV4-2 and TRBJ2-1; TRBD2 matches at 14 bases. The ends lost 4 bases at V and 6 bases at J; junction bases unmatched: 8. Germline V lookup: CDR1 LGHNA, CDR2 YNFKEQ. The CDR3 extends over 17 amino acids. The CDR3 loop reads CASSPSKTSGGGNEQFF. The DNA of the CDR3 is TGTGCCAGCAGCCCTTCTAAGACTAGCGGGGGGGGCAATGAGCAGTTCTTC.

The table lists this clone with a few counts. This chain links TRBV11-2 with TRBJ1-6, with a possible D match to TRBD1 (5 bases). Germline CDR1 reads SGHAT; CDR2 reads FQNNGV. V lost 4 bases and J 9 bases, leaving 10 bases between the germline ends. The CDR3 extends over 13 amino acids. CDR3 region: CASSSQGSSPLHF. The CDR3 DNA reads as TGTGCCAGCAGCTCCCAGGGCTCTTCACCCCTCCACTTT. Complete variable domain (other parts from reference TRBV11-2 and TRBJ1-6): EAGVAQSPRYKIIEKRQSVAFWCNPISGHATLYWYQQILGQGPKLLIQFQNNGVVDDSQLPKDRFSAERLKGVDSTLKIQPAKLEDSAVYLCASSSQGSSPLHFGNGTRLTVT.

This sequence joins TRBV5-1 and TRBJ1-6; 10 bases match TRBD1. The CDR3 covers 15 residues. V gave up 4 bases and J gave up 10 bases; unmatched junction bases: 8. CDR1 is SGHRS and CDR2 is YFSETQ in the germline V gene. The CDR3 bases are TGCGCCAGCAGCCCGGGACAGGGGAGTTACTCACCCCTCCACTTT. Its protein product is CASSPGQGSYSPLHF.